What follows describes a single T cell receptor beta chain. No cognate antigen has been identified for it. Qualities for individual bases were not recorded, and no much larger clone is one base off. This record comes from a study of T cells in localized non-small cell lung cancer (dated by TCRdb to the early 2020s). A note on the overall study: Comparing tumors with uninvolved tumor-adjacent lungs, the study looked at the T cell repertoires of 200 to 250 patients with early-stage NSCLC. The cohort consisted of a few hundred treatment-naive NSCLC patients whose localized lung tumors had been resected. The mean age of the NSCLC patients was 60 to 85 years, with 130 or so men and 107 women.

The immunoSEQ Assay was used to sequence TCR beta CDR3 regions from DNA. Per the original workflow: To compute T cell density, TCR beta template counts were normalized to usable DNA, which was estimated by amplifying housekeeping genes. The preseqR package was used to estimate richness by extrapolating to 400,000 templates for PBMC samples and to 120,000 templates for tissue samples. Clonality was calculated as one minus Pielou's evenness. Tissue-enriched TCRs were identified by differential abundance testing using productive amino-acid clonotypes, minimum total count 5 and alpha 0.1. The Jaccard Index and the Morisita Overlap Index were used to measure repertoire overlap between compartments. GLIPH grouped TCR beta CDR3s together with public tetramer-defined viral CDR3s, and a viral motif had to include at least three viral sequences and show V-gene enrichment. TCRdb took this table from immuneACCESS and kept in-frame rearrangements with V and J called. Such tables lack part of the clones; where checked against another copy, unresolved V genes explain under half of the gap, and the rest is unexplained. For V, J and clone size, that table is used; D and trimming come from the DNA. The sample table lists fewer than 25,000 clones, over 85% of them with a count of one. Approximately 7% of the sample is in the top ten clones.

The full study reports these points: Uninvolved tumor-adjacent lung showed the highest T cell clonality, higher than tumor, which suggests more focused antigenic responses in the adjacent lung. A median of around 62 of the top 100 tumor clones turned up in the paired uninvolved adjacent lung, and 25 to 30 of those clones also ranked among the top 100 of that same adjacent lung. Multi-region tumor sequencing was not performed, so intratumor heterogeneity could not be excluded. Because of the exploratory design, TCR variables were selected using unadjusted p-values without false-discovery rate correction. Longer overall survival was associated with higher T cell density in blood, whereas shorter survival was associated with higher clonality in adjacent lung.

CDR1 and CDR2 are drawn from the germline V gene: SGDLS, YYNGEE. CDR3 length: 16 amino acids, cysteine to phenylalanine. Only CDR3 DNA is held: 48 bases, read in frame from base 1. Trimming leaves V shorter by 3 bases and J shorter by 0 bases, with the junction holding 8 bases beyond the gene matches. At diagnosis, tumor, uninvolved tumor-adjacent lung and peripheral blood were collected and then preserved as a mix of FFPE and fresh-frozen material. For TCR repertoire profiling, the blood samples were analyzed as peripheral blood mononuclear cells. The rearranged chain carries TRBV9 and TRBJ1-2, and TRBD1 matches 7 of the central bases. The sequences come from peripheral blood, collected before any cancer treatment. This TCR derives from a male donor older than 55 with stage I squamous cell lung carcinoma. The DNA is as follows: TGTGCCAGCAGCGAGCAGACAGGGAAAGCTAACTATGGCTACACCTTC. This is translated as CASSEQTGKANYGYTF.